At least ten counts were recorded for the clone carrying this T cell receptor beta chain. Its target is unknown. In TCRdb, the reads were re-called with MiXCR into one record per CDR3 protein. The repertoire includes approximately 730,000 distinct CDR3 sequences, 25% to 35% of them detected once, and over 10% sits in the top ten. CDR1 is SEHNR and CDR2 is FQNEAQ in the germline V gene (reference sequence). This CDR3 spans 14 amino acids. V was shortened by 3 bases and J by 7 bases, with 10 bases between the two germline ends. The data are from a study of T cell repertoires in cytomegalovirus infection. Study summary: HLA-B-restricted CMV epitopes that are well studied were used alongside recently identified HLA-C-restricted ones. The public TCR beta signatures pointed to both CMV infection and matching HLA type.

Points from the study as a whole: Of the TCR beta families, the public ones yielded a cumulative frequency that identified carriers of CMV plus the relevant HLA.

Sequenced material: cultured CD8+ T cells from PBMCs, taken from culture after CMV antigen stimulation. The receptor's source is a human donor in good health (CMV status not recorded). Some clones in this sample may be carry-over from other donors' samples. The chain links TRBV7-9 to TRBJ1-6, with D possibly being TRBD1 (5 bases). The CDR3 sequence is CASSFGGENSPLHF. In nucleotides, the CDR3 is TGTGCCAGCAGCTTCGGAGGGGAGAATTCACCCCTCCACTTT.